This TCR beta chain stems from a study of blood T cell repertoires in COVID-19. Study background: The cDNA or gDNA used as material had been derived from T cells, B-cell-depleted T cells, or PBMCs.

This clone has a single count. CDR1 is KGHSH, CDR2 LQKENI, per germline. Unmatched junction bases numbered 5, after V lost 5 bases and J lost 4 bases. This CDR3 spans 15 amino acids. TCRdb's table, derived via immunoSEQ multiplex PCR, lists solely in-frame clones and lacks some. The sample shows a few hundred thousand clones, 80% to 90% of them seen only once. The receptor comes from a woman in her 50s with acute or convalescent COVID-19. Sequencing input: peripheral blood. The rearrangement links TRBV18 to TRBJ2-7; 13 nucleotides align to TRBD2. CDR3 nucleotide sequence: TGTGCCAGCTCAGAGGGACTAGCGGGGACATACGAGCAGTACTTC. It specifies CASSEGLAGTYEQYF.